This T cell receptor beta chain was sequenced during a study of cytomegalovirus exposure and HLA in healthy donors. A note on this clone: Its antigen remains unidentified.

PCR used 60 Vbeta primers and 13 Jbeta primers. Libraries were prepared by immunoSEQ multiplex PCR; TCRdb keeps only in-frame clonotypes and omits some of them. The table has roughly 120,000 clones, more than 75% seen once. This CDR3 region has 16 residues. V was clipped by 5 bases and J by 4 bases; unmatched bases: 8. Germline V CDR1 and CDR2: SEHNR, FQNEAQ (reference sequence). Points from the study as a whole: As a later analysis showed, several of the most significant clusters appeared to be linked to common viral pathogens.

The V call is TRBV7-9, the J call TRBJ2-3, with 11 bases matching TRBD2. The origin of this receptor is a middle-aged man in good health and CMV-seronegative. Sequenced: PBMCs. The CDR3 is CASSPKTSGAADTQYF. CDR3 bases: TGTGCCAGCAGCCCTAAGACTAGCGGGGCCGCAGATACGCAGTATTTT.